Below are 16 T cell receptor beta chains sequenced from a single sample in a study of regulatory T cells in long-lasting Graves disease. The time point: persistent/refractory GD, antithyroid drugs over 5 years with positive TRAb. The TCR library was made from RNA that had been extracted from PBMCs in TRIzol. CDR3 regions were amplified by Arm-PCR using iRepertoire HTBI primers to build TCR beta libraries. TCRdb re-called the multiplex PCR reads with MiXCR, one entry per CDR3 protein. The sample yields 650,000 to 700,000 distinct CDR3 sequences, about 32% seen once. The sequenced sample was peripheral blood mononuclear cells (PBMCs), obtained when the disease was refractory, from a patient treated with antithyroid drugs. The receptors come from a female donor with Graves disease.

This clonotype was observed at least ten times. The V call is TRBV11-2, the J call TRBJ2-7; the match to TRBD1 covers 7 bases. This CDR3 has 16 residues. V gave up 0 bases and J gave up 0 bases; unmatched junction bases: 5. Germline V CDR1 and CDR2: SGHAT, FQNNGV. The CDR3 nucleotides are TGTGCCAGCAGCTTAGATCAGGCAGGGGGCTCCTACGAGCAGTACTTC. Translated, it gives CASSLDQAGGSYEQYF. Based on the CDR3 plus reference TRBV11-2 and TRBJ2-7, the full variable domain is EAGVAQSPRYKIIEKRQSVAFWCNPISGHATLYWYQQILGQGPKLLIQFQNNGVVDDSQLPKDRFSAERLKGVDSTLKIQPAKLEDSAVYLCASSLDQAGGSYEQYFGPGTRLTVT.

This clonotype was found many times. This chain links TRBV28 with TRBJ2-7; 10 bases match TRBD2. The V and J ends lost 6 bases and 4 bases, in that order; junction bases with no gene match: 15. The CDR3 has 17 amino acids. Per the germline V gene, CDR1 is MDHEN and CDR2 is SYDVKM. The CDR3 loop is CASSRLSGRARGYEQYF. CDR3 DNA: TGTGCCAGCAGCCGCCTCAGCGGGAGGGCCAGGGGATACGAGCAGTACTTC. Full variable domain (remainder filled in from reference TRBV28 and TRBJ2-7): DVKVTQSSRYLVKRTGEKVFLECVQDMDHENMFWYRQDPGLGLRLIYFSYDVKMKEKGDIPEGYSVSREKKERFSLILESASTNQTSMYLCASSRLSGRARGYEQYFGPGTRLTVT.

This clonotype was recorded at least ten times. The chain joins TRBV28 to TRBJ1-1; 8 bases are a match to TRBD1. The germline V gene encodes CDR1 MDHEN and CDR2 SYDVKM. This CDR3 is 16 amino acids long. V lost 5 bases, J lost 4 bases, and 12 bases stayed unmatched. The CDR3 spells CASSDRGGLTSTEAFF. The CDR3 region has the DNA TGTGCCAGCAGTGACAGGGGAGGTCTTACGAGCACTGAAGCTTTCTTT.

The CDR3 loop is CASSSRDSYQPQHF. CDR3 coding DNA: TGTGCCAGCAGCTCCCGGGACAGTTATCAGCCCCAGCATTTT. V gene TRBV11-1 combines with J gene TRBJ1-5; 7 bases map to TRBD1. The ends lost 4 bases at V and 5 bases at J; junction bases unmatched: 5. The germline V gene encodes CDR1 SGHAT and CDR2 FQDESV (reference sequence). CDR3 length: 14 amino acids.

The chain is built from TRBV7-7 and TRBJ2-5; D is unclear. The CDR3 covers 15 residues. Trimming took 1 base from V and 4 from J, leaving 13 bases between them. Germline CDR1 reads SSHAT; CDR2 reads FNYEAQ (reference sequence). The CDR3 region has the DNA TGTGCCAGCAGCTTAGGGGTGGCTCGTCCAGAGACCCAGTACTTC. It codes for CASSLGVARPETQYF.

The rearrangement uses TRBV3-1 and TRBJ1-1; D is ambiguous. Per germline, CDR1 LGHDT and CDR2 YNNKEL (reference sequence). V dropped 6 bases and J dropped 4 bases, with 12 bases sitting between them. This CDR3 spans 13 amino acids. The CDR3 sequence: CASRLSSVTEAFF. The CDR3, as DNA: TGTGCCAGCAGACTTTCGTCGGTCACTGAAGCTTTCTTT.

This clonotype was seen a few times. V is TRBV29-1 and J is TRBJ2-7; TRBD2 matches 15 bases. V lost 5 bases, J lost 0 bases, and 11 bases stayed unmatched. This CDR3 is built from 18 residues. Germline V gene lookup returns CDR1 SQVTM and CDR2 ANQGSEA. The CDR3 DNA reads TGCAGCGTTTCCCCCCCGGGACTAGCGGGAGGCCCCTCCTACGAGCAGTACTTC. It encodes CSVSPPGLAGGPSYEQYF.

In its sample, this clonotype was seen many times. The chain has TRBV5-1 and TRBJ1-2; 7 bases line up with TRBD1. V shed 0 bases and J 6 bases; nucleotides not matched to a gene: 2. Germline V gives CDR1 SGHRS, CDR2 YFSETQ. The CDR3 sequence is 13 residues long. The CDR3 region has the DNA TGCGCCAGCAGCTTGGAAGGGGGCGATGGCTACACCTTC. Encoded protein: CASSLEGGDGYTF.

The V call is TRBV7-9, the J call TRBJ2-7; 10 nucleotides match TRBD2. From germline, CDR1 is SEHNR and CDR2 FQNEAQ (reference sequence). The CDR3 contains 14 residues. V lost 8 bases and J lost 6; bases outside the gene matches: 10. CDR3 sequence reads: CASGPSGRMSEQYF. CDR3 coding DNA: TGTGCCAGCGGTCCTAGCGGGAGAATGAGCGAGCAGTACTTC.

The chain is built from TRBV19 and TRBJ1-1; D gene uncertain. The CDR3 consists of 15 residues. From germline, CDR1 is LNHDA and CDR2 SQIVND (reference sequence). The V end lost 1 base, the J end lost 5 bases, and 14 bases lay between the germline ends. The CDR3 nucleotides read TGTGCCAGTAGTATAGCCTGGACCGGTAGGACTGAAGCTTTCTTT. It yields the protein CASSIAWTGRTEAFF.

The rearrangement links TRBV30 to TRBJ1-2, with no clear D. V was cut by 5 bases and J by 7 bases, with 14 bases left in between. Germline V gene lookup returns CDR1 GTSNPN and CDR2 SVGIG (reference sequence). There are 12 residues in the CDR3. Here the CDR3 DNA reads TGTGCCTGGTCGACGCAGTTCCTTGGCTACACCTTC. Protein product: CAWSTQFLGYTF.

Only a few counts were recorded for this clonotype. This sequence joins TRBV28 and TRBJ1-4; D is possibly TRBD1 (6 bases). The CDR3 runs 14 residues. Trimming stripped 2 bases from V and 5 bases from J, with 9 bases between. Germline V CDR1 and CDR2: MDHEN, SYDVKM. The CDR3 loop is CASSLTTGNEKLFF. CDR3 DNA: TGTGCCAGCAGTTTAACAACAGGGAATGAAAAACTGTTTTTT.

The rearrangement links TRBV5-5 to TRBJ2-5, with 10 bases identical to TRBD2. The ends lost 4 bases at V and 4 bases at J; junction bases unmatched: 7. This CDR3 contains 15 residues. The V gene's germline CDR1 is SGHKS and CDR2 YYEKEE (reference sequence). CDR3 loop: CASSRASGSPETQYF. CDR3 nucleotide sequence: TGTGCCAGCAGCCGGGCTAGCGGGAGTCCAGAGACCCAGTACTTC.

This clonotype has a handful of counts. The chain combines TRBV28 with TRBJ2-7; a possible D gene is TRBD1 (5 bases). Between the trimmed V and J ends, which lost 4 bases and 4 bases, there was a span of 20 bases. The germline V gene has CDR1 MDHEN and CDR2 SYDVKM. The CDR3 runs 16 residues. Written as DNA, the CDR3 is TGTGCCAGCAGTTCGTGGACATCAGGGCGGAATTACGAGCAGTACTTC. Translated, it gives CASSSWTSGRNYEQYF.

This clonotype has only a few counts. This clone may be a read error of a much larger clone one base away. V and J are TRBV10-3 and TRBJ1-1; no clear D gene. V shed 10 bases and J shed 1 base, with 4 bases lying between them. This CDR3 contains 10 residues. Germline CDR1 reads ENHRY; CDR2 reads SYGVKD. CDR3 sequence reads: CATGNTEAFF. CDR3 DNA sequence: TGTGCCACCGGGAACACTGAAGCTTTCTTT.

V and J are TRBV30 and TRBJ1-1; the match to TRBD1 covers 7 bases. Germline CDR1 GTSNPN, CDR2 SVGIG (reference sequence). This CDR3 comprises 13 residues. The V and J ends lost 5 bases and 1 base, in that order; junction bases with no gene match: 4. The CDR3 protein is CAWGQESNTEAFF. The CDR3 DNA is TGTGCCTGGGGACAGGAGTCGAACACTGAAGCTTTCTTT.